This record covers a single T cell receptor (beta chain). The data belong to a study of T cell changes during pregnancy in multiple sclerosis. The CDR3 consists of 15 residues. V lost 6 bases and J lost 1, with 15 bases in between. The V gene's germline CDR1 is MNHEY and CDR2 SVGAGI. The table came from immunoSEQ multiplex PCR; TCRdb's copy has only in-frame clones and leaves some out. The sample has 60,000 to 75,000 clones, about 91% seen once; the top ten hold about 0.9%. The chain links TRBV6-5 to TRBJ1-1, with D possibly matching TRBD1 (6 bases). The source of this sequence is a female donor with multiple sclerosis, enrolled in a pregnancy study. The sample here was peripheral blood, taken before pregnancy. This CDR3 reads CASRVGDNRNTEAFF. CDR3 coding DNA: TGTGCCAGCAGAGTTGGGGACAACCGGAACACTGAAGCTTTCTTT.